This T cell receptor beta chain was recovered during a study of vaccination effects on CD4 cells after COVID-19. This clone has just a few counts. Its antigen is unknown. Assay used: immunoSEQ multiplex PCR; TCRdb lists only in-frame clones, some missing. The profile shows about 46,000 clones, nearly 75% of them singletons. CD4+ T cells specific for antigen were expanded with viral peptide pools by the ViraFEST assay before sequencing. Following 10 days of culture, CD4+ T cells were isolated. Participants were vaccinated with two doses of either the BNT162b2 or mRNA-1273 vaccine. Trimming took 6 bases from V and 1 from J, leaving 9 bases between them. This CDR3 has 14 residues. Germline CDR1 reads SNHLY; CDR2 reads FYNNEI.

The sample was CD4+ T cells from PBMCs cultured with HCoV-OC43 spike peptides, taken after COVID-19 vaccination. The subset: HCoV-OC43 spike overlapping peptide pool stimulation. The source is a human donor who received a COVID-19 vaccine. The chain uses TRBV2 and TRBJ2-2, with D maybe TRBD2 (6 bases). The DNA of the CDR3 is TGTGCCAGCAGACGGGAGCGGAACACCGGGGAGCTGTTTTTT. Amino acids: CASRRERNTGELFF.